Presented here are 24 T cell receptor beta chains from one specimen sequenced in a study of blood T cell repertoires in COVID-19. The data were produced by immunoSEQ multiplex PCR, yet TCRdb's version contains in-frame clones alone and is incomplete. In the table there are about 210,000 clones, approximately 84% of which are singletons. The sample comprised peripheral blood. The receptors were sampled from a woman in her forties or fifties with active or convalescent COVID-19.

The genes are TRBV19 and TRBJ1-2; D perhaps matches TRBD1 (6 bases). This CDR3 contains 15 residues. With 10 bases removed from V and 4 bases from J, the gap between germline ends came to 22 bases. In germline, CDR1 is LNHDA, CDR2 SQIVND (reference sequence). The CDR3 here is CATSPSTGSFYGYTF. CDR3 bases: TGTGCCACCTCTCCGTCGACAGGTTCCTTCTATGGCTACACCTTC. Complete variable domain (other parts from reference TRBV19 and TRBJ1-2): DGGITQSPKYLFRKEGQNVTLSCEQNLNHDAMYWYRQDPGQGLRLIYYSQIVNDFQKGDIAEGYSVSREKKESFPLTVTSAQKNPTAFYLCATSPSTGSFYGYTFGSGTRLTVV.

The chain links TRBV4-1 to TRBJ1-2, with D unclear. The germline V and J ends were trimmed by 0 bases and 5 bases, with 13 bases remaining between them. This CDR3 region has 15 residues. CDR1 MGHRA and CDR2 YSYEKL come from the germline V gene. CDR3 coding DNA: TGCGCCAGCAGCCAAGATCGGGCCGAGGGATATGGCTACACCTTC. This gives the protein CASSQDRAEGYGYTF.

The chain carries TRBV28 and TRBJ2-5; 8 positions agree with TRBD2. Per the germline V gene, CDR1 is MDHEN and CDR2 is SYDVKM. The V and J ends lost 7 bases and 4 bases, in that order; junction bases with no gene match: 8. This CDR3 is 14 amino acids long. The CDR3 DNA reads TGTGCCAGCACCCCGGGGGGGCAAGTAGAGACCCAGTACTTC. Encoded protein: CASTPGGQVETQYF.

This clone was seen only a few times. The gene calls are TRBV28 and TRBJ1-4; 9 positions match TRBD1. Germline trimming cut 3 bases from V and 6 bases from J; bases unmatched to any gene: 5. Germline-derived CDR1 and CDR2 are MDHEN and SYDVKM. The CDR3 is 15 amino acids. This chain's CDR3 is CASSFPDRGHEKLFF. In DNA form, the CDR3 reads TGTGCCAGCAGTTTCCCGGACAGGGGACATGAAAAACTGTTTTTT.

The chain recombines TRBV13 with TRBJ2-7, with 13 bases that match TRBD2. CDR1 is PRHDT, CDR2 FYEKMQ, per germline (reference sequence). V shed 0 bases, J shed 5 bases, and the junction held 7 bases outside the gene matches. CDR3 length equals 17 residues. CDR3 nucleotide sequence: TGTGCCAGCAGCTTAGGTAGGACTAGCGGGAGTCTTAACGAGCAGTACTTC. Amino acid sequence: CASSLGRTSGSLNEQYF.

This chain links TRBV5-1 with TRBJ1-3, with a weak D call TRBD1 (5 bases). Germline loops: CDR1 SGHRS, CDR2 YFSETQ. CDR3 size: 16 residues. V lost 7 bases and J 4 bases, leaving 21 bases between the germline ends. The CDR3 sequence is CASSPTSGATGNTIYF. CDR3 DNA sequence: TGCGCCAGCTCGCCTACGAGCGGGGCTACCGGAAACACCATATATTTT.

This clone was observed a handful of times. The chain carries TRBV30 and TRBJ2-6; TRBD1 matches at 8 bases. The CDR3 spans 15 residues. Germline V gene data show CDR1 as GTSNPN and CDR2 as SVGIG (reference sequence). The CDR3 reads CACTGGNSGANVLTF. CDR3 DNA: TGTGCATGTACAGGGGGAAACTCTGGGGCCAACGTCCTGACTTTC.

This chain connects TRBV6-1 to TRBJ1-3, with a weak D call TRBD1 (5 bases). Trimming left V 4 bases short and J 0 bases short, with 13 bases between. CDR3 size: 16 residues. Germline-derived CDR1 and CDR2 are MNHNS and SASEGT. The chain's CDR3 is CASSGLTVGSGNTIYF. In nucleotides, the CDR3 is TGTGCCAGCAGTGGACTGACAGTGGGCTCTGGAAACACCATATATTTT.

The rearrangement uses TRBV27 and TRBJ1-6, with 7 nucleotides matching TRBD1. The V and J ends lost 4 bases and 6 bases, in that order; junction bases with no gene match: 6. This CDR3 has 15 amino acids. In germline, CDR1 is MNHEY, CDR2 SMNVEV (reference sequence). CDR3 nucleotides: TGTGCCAGCAGTTACAGGGGAAGGGGTAATTCACCCCTCCACTTT. This sequence encodes CASSYRGRGNSPLHF.

This sequence joins TRBV19 and TRBJ1-1; D ambiguous. Trimming cost V 7 bases and J 1 base, with 16 bases left between them. The CDR3 covers 15 residues. Germline V lookup: CDR1 LNHDA, CDR2 SQIVND (reference sequence). The CDR3 sequence: CASTHGGGRNTEAFF. In DNA, the CDR3 is TGTGCCAGTACTCACGGTGGCGGAAGGAACACTGAAGCTTTCTTT.

The rearrangement links TRBV28 to TRBJ2-3; D is unresolved. The CDR3 has 14 residues. The V end was cut by 8 bases, the J end by 0 bases, with 12 bases between. Per germline, CDR1 MDHEN and CDR2 SYDVKM. The CDR3 coding sequence is TGTGCCAGCGCGACCTCGACTAGCACAGATACGCAGTATTTT. Its translation is CASATSTSTDTQYF.

The chain joins TRBV19 to TRBJ2-4; tentative D call: TRBD1 (5 bases). The CDR3 covers 17 residues. The V gene lost 5 bases and the J gene lost 0 bases, with 17 bases spanning the gap. Germline V lookup: CDR1 LNHDA, CDR2 SQIVND (reference sequence). The CDR3 DNA reads as TGTGCCAGTAGTGCATGGGATGGAACAGGAGCCAAAAACATTCAGTACTTC. It translates to CASSAWDGTGAKNIQYF.

The chain has TRBV28 and TRBJ1-3, with TRBD1 as a possible D gene (6 bases). The CDR3 spans 15 residues. Per the germline V gene, CDR1 is MDHEN and CDR2 is SYDVKM. V dropped 5 bases and J dropped 9 bases, with 20 bases sitting between them. The CDR3 here is CASSPGGTKVSTIYF. The CDR3 nucleotides are TGTGCCAGCAGTCCCGGGGGGACAAAAGTAAGCACCATATATTTT.

This clone appeared once. The V gene is TRBV23-1, the J gene TRBJ2-7, with 7 nucleotides matching TRBD1. TRBV23-1 is reported as an ORF; its role is uncertain. The CDR3 is 13 residues long. Trimming took 9 bases from V and 2 from J; bases not matched to a gene: 7. Here the CDR3 reads CASPPQGTYEQYV. The CDR3 DNA reads as TGCGCCAGTCCACCACAGGGGACCTACGAGCAGTACGTC.

This chain joins TRBV10-3 and TRBJ2-1; TRBD2 aligns across 14 bases. Germline V gene sequence: CDR1 ENHRY, CDR2 SYGVKD. V lost 10 bases, J lost 7 bases, and 3 bases stayed unmatched. The CDR3 has 13 amino acids. The CDR3 DNA follows: TGTGCCACCAGACTAGCGGGGGGGAATGAGCAGTTCTTC. It codes for CATRLAGGNEQFF.

The V and J genes are TRBV6-5 and TRBJ1-1; D remains ambiguous. The CDR3 is 12 residues long. CDR1 MNHEY and CDR2 SVGAGI come from the germline V gene. The V gene lost 8 bases and the J gene lost 6 bases, with 13 bases spanning the gap. CDR3 region: CASGRVGAEAFF. The CDR3 region has the DNA TGTGCCAGCGGTAGAGTGGGCGCTGAAGCTTTCTTT.

The rearrangement links TRBV3-1 (or the pseudogene TRBV3-2) to TRBJ1-6; 8 bases match TRBD1. Trimming at V came to 1 base and at J to 6 bases, leaving 5 bases not matched to a gene. Germline V CDR1 and CDR2: LGHDT, YNNKEL (reference sequence). The CDR3 is 16 amino acids. The CDR3 DNA reads as TGTGCCAGCAGCCAAGGACCGGGACAGGCTAATTCACCCCTCCACTTT. Its translation is CASSQGPGQANSPLHF.

This sequence joins TRBV6-4 and TRBJ1-2, with 7 positions matching TRBD1. Germline V CDR1 and CDR2: MRHNA, SNTAGT. V lost 5 bases, J lost 5 bases, and 8 bases stayed unmatched. CDR3 length: 14 residues. The CDR3 region is CASSRDSSSYGYTF. The CDR3 DNA reads TGTGCCAGCAGTCGGGACAGCAGCTCTTATGGCTACACCTTC.

This chain connects TRBV5-1 to TRBJ2-1; 11 positions match TRBD2. V dropped 4 bases and J dropped 5; count of bases not matched to a gene: 11. CDR3 size: 17 residues. Germline lookup yields CDR1 SGHRS and CDR2 YFSETQ. The CDR3 reads CASSDQGPGLADNEQFF. CDR3 in DNA: TGCGCCAGCAGCGACCAGGGGCCGGGACTAGCGGACAATGAGCAGTTCTTC.

The CDR3 nucleotides read TGTGCCAGTTCCTGGACAGGGAACGCTTCACCCCTCCACTTT. This encodes CASSWTGNASPLHF. V is TRBV19 and J is TRBJ1-6; 8 bases map to TRBD1. This CDR3 comprises 14 residues. Looked up from germline, CDR1 is LNHDA and CDR2 is SQIVND (reference sequence). V shed 8 bases, J shed 9 bases, and the junction held 9 bases outside the gene matches. Combining the CDR3 with reference TRBV19 and TRBJ1-6 gives the whole variable domain DGGITQSPKYLFRKEGQNVTLSCEQNLNHDAMYWYRQDPGQGLRLIYYSQIVNDFQKGDIAEGYSVSREKKESFPLTVTSAQKNPTAFYLCASSWTGNASPLHFGNGTRLTVT.

A few counts support this clone. V usage is TRBV24-1 and J usage is TRBJ1-5; D possibly corresponds to TRBD1 (5 bases). CDR1 and CDR2 from the germline V gene are KGHDR and SFDVKD. This CDR3 region has 16 residues. V was cut by 3 bases and J by 1 base, with 12 bases left in between. Here the CDR3 DNA reads TGTGCCACCAGTGATACCATGACAGAGAGCAATCAGCCCCAGCATTTT. Its translation: CATSDTMTESNQPQHF.

This clone was found a few times. This chain joins TRBV5-6 and TRBJ2-2; D is unresolved. CDR1 is SGHDT and CDR2 is YYEEEE in the germline V gene. The CDR3 spans 15 residues. Between the trimmed V and J ends, which lost 0 bases and 1 base, there was a span of 7 bases. CDR3 in DNA: TGTGCCAGCAGCTTGGATTACGGGAACACCGGGGAGCTGTTTTTT. The encoded protein is CASSLDYGNTGELFF.

The table lists this clone with a few counts. The chain uses TRBV6-4 and TRBJ2-7, with 7 bases aligning to TRBD1. Germline V gene sequence: CDR1 MRHNA, CDR2 SNTAGT. With 4 bases clipped from V and 0 bases from J, the junction kept 6 bases outside the gene matches. The CDR3 consists of 15 residues. CDR3 nucleotide sequence: TGTGCCAGCAGTGTGGTCCAGGGGGACTCCTACGAGCAGTACTTC. It is translated as CASSVVQGDSYEQYF.

The chain recombines TRBV2 with TRBJ1-4; possibly TRBD1 for D (6 bases). The V end was cut by 3 bases, the J end by 1 base, with 6 bases between. The V gene's germline CDR1 is SNHLY and CDR2 FYNNEI. The CDR3 consists of 14 residues. This CDR3 is CASSDRGTNEKLFF. The CDR3 DNA reads TGTGCCAGCAGTGACAGGGGAACTAATGAAAAACTGTTTTTT.